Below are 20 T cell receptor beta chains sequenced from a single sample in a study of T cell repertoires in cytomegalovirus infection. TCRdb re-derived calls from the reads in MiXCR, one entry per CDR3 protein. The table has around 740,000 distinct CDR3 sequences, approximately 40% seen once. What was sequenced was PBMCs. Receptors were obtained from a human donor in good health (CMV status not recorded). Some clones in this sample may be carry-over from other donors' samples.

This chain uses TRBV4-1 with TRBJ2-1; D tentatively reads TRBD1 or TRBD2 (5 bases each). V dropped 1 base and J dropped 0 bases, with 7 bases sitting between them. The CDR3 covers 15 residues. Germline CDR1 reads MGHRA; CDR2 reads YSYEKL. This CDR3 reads CASSQAGTSYNEQFF. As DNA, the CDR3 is TGCGCCAGCAGCCAAGCCGGGACCTCCTACAATGAGCAGTTCTTC.

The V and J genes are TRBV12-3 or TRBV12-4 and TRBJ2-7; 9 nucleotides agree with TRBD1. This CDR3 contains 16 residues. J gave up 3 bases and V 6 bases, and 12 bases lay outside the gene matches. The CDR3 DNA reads TGTGCCAGCAGCCCCCCCCCGGGACAGGGAAACTACGAGCAGTACTTC. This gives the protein CASSPPPGQGNYEQYF.

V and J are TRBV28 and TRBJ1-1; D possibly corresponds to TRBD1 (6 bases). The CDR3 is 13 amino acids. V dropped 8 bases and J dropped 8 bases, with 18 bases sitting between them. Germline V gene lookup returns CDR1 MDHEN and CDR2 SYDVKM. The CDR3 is CASGTPDRSEAFF. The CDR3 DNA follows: TGTGCCAGCGGGACCCCGGACAGATCCGAAGCTTTCTTT. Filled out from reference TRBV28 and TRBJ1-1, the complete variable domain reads DVKVTQSSRYLVKRTGEKVFLECVQDMDHENMFWYRQDPGLGLRLIYFSYDVKMKEKGDIPEGYSVSREKKERFSLILESASTNQTSMYLCASGTPDRSEAFFGQGTRLTVV.

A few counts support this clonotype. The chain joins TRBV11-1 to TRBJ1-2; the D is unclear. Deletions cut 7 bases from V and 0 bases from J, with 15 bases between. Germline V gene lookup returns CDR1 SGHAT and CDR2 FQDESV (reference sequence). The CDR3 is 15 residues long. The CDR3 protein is CASTFFRPSNYGYTF. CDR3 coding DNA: TGTGCCAGCACATTTTTCCGGCCGTCTAACTATGGCTACACCTTC. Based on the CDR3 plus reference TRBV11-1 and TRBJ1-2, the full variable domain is EAEVAQSPRYKITEKSQAVAFWCDPISGHATLYWYRQILGQGPELLVQFQDESVVDDSQLPKDRFSAERLKGVDSTLKIQPAELGDSAMYLCASTFFRPSNYGYTFGSGTRLTVV.

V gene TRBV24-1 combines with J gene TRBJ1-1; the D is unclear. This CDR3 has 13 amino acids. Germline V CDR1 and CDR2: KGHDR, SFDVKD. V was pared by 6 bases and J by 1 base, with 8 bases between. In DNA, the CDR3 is TGTGCCACCAGTATCTCCGGGAACACTGAAGCTTTCTTT. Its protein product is CATSISGNTEAFF.

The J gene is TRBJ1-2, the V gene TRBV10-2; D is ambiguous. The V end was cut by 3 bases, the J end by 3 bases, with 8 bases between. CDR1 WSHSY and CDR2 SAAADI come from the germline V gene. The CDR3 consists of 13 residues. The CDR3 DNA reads TGCGCCAGCAGTGATCGGGCCCACTATGGCTACACCTTC. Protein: CASSDRAHYGYTF.

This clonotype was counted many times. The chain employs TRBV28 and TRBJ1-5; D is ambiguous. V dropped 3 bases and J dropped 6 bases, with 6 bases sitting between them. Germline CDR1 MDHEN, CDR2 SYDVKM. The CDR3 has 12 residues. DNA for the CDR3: TGTGCCAGCAGTTTTGACGCTCAGCCCCAGCATTTT. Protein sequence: CASSFDAQPQHF.

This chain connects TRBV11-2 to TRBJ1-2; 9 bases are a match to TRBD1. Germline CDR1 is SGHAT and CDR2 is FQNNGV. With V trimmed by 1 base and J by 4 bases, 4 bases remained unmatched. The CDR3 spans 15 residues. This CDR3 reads CASSLGGQGVYGYTF. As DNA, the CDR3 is TGTGCCAGCAGCTTAGGGGGACAGGGAGTCTATGGCTACACCTTC.

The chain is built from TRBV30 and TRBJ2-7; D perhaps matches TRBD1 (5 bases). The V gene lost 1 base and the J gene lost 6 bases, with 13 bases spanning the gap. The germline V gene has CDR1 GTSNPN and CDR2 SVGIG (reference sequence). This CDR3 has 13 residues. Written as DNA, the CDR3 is TGTGCCTGGAGTGGGGGCCGAAGGGGCGAGCAGTACTTC. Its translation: CAWSGGRRGEQYF.

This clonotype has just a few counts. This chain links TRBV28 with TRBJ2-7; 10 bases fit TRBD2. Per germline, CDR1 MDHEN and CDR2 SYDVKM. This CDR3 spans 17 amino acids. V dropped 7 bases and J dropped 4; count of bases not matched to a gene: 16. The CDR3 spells CASIGNKASGSLYEQYF. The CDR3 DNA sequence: TGTGCCAGCATTGGGAATAAGGCTAGCGGGAGTTTATACGAGCAGTACTTC.

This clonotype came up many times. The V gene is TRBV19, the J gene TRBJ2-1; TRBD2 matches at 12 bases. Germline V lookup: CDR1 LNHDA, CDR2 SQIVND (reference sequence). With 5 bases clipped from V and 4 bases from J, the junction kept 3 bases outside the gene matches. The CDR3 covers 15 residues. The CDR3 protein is CASSRTSGEYNEQFF. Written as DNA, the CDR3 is TGTGCCAGTAGTCGGACTAGCGGGGAGTACAATGAGCAGTTCTTC.

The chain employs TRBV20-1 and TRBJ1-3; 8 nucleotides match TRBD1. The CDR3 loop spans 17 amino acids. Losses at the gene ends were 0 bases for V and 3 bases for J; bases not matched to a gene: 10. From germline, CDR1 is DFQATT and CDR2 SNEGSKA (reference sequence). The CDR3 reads CSARDWGPGGGGNTIYF. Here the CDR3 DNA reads TGCAGTGCTAGAGATTGGGGTCCAGGGGGCGGTGGAAACACCATATATTTT.

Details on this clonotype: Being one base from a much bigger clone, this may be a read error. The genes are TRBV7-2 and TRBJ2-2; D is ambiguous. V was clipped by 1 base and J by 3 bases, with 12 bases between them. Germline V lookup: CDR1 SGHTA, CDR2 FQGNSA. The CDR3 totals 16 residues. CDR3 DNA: TGTGCCAGCAGCTTAGTGTCGGTGAGTCACACCGGGGAGCTGTTTTTT. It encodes CASSLVSVSHTGELFF.

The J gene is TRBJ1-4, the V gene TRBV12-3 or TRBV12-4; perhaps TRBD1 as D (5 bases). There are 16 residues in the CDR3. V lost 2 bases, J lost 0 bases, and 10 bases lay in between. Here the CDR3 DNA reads TGTGCCAGCAGTTTAACCAGGGTTTCAACTAATGAAAAACTGTTTTTT. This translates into CASSLTRVSTNEKLFF.

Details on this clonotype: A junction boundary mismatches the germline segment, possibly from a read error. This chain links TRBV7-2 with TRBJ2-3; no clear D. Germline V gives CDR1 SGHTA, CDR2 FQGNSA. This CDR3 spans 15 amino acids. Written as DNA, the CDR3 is TGTGCCAGCAGCTTAGGATGGTTTACCACATATACGCAGTATTTT. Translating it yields CASSLGWFTTYTQYF. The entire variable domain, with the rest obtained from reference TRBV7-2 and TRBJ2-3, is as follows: GAGVSQSPSNKVTEKGKDVELRCDPISGHTALYWYRQSLGQGLEFLIYFQGNSAPDKSGLPSDRFSAERTGGSVSTLTIQRTQQEDSAVYLCASSLGWFTTYTQYFGPGTRLTVL.

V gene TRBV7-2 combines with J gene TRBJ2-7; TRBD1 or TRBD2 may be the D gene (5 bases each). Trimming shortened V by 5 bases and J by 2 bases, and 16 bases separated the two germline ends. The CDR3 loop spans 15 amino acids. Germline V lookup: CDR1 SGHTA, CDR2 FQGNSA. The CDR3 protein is CASSLYGTGAYEQYF. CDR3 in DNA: TGTGCCAGCAGCCTCTACGGGACCGGGGCCTACGAGCAGTACTTC.

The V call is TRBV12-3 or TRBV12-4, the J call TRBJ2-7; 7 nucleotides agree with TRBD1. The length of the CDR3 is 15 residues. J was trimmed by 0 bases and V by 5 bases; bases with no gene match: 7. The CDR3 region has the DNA TGTGCCAGCAGTACCAACAGGGGAGTCTCCTACGAGCAGTACTTC. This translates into CASSTNRGVSYEQYF.

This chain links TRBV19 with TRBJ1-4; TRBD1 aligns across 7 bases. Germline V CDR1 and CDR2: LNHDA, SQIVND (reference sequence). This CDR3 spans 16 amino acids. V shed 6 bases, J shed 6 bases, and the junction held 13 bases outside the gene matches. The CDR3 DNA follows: TGTGCCAGTAGCCTTGGACAGGCTGTAGGGGATGAAAAACTGTTTTTT. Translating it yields CASSLGQAVGDEKLFF.

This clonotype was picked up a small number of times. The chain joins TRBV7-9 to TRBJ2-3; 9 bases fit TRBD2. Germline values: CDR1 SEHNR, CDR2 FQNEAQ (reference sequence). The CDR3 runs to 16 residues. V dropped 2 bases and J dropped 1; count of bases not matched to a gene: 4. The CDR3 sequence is CASSLNSGRRTDTQYF. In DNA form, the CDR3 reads TGTGCCAGCAGCTTAAATAGCGGGAGACGCACAGATACGCAGTATTTT.

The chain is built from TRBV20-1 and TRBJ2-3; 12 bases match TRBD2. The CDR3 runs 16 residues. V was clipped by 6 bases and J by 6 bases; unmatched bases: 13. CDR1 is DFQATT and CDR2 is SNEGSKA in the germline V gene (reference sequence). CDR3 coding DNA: TGCAGTGCAATCGAATCGACTAGCGGGAGTCTGGATACGCAGTATTTT. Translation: CSAIESTSGSLDTQYF.